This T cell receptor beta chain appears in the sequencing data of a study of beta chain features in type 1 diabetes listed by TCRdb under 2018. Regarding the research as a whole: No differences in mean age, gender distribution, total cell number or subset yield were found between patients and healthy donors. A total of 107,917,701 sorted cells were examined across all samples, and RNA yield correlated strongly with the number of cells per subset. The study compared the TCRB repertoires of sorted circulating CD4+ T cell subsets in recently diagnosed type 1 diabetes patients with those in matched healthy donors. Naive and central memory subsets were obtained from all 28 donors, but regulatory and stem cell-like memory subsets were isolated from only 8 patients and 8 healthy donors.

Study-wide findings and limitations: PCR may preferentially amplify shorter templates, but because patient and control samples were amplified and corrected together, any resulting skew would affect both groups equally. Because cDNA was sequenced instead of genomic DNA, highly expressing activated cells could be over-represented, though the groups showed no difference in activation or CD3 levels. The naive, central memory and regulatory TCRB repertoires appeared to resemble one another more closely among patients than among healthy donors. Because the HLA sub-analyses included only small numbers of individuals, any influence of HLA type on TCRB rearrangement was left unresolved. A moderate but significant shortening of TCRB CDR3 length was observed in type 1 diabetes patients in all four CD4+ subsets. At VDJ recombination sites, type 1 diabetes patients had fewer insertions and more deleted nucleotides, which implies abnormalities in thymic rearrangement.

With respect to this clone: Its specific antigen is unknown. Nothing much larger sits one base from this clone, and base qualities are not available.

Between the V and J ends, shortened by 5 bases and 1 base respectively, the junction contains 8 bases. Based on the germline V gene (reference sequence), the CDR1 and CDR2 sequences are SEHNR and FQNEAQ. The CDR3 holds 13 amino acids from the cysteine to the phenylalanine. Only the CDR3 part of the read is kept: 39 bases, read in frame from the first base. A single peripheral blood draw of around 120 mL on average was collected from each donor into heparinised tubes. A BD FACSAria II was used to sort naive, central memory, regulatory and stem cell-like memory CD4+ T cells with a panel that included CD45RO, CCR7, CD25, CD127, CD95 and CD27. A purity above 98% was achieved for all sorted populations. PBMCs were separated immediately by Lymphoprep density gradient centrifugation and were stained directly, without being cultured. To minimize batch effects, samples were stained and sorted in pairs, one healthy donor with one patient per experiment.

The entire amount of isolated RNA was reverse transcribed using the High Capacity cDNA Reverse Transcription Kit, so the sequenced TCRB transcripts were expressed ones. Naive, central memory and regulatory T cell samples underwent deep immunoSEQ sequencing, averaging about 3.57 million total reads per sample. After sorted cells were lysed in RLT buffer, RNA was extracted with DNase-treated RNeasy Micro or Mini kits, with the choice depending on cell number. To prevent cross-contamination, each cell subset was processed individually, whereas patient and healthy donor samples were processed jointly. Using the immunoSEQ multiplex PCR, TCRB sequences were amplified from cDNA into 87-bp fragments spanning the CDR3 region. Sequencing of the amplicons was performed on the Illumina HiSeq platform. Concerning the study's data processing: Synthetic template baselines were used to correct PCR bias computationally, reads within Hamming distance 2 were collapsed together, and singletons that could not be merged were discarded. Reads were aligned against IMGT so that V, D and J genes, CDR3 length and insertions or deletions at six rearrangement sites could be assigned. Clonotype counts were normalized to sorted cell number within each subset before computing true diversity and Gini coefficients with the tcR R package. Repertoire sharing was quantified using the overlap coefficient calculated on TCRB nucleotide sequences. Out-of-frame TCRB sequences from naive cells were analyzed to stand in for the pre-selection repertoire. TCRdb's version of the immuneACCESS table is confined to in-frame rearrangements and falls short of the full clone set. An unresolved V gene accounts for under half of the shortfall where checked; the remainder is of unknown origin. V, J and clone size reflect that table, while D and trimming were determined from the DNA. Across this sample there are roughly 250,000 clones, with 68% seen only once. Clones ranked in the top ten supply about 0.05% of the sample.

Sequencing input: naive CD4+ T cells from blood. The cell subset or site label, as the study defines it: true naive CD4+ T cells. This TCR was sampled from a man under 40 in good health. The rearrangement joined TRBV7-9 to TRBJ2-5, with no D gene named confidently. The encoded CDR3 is CASSPRSQETQYF. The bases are TGTGCCAGCAGCCCAAGGAGCCAAGAGACCCAGTACTTC.